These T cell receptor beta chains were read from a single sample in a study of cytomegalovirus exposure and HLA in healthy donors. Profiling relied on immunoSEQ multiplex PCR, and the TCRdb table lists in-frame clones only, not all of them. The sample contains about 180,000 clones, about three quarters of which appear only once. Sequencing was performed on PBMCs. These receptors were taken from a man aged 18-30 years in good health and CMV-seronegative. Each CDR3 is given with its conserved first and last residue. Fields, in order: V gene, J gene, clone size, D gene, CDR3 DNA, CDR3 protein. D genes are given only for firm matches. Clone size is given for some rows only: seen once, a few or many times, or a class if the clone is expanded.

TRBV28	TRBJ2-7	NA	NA	TGTGCCAGCAGCCCAGACAGAGTCCCCTACGAGCAGTACTTC	CASSPDRVPYEQYF
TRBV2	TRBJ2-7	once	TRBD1	TGTGCCAGCAGGGCGGGACAGGGGGTCTACGAGCAGTACTTC	CASRAGQGVYEQYF
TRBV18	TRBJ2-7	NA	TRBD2	TGTGCCAGCTCGCCTACGGGACTAGCCTCCTACGAGCAGTACTTC	CASSPTGLASYEQYF
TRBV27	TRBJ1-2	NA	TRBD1	TGTGCCAGCAGTTTCGCCCCTGGGACAGGGGGCCCATTCTTCAACTATGGCTACACCTTC	CASSFAPGTGGPFFNYGYTF
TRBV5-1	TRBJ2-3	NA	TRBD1	TGCGCCAGCACTCCGGGACAGGGGCGGGATACGCAGTATTTT	CASTPGQGRDTQYF
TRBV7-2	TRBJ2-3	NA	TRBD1	TGTGCCAGCAGCGCGCGACAGGGCGGGAGCACAGATACGCAGTATTTT	CASSARQGGSTDTQYF
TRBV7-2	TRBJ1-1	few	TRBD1	TGTGCCAGCAGCTTAGGGACAGGGGAAGGTGAAGCTTTCTTT	CASSLGTGEGEAFF
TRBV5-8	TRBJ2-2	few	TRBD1	TGTGCCAGCAGCTTATCGACAGGGGGGGCCGGGGAGCTGTTTTTT	CASSLSTGGAGELFF
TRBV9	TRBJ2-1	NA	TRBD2	TGTGCCAGCAGCGAGGGGACTAGCGGGGGCCAATACAATGAGCAGTTCTTC	CASSEGTSGGQYNEQFF
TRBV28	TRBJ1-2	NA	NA	TGTGCCAGCAGTTTGGCAGATAAACCCTTC	CASSLADKPF
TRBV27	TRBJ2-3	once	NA	TGTGCCAGCAGTTTAATGGTCCGGGCAGGGAAATTGGATACGCAGTATTTT	CASSLMVRAGKLDTQYF
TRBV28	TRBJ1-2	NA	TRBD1	TGTGCCAGCTTTACAGGGGGCCGATATGGCTACACCTTC	CASFTGGRYGYTF
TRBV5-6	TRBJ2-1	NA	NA	TGTGCCAGCAGTTGGACCCAGGGGGAGCAGTTCTTC	CASSWTQGEQFF
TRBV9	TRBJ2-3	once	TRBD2	TGTGCCAGCAGCATCCGACTAGCGGGAGATGCAGATACGCAGTATTTT	CASSIRLAGDADTQYF
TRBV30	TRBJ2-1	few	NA	TGTGCCTGGAGTGTATCGTTAGCCTCCTACAATGAGCAGTTCTTC	CAWSVSLASYNEQFF
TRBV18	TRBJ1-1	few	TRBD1	TGTGCCAGCTCACCACGACAGGGGGAGAGCACTGAAGCTTTCTTT	CASSPRQGESTEAFF
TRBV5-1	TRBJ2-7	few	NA	TGCGCCAGCAGCTTGGGACAGATAATCTACGAGCAGTACTTC	CASSLGQIIYEQYF
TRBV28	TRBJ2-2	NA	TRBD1	TGTGCCAGCAGTCCCCGGGACAGGGCCGGGGAGCTGTTTTTT	CASSPRDRAGELFF
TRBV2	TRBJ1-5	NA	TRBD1	TGTGCCAGCAGTGAAGACAGGGGGCAAGGTCAGCCCCAGCATTTT	CASSEDRGQGQPQHF
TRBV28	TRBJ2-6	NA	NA	TGTGCCAGCAGTTTACACAGCTCTGGGGCCAACGTCCTGACTTTC	CASSLHSSGANVLTF
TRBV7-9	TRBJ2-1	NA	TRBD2	TGTGCCAGCAGCACTCTAGCGGGGCGACCCAATGAGCAGTTCTTC	CASSTLAGRPNEQFF
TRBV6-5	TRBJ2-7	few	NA	TGTGCCAGCAGTCAAGGAGTATCCTACGAGCAGTACTTC	CASSQGVSYEQYF
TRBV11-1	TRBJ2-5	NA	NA	TGTGCCAGCAGCTTACAGGACTTCCAAGAGACCCAGTACTTC	CASSLQDFQETQYF